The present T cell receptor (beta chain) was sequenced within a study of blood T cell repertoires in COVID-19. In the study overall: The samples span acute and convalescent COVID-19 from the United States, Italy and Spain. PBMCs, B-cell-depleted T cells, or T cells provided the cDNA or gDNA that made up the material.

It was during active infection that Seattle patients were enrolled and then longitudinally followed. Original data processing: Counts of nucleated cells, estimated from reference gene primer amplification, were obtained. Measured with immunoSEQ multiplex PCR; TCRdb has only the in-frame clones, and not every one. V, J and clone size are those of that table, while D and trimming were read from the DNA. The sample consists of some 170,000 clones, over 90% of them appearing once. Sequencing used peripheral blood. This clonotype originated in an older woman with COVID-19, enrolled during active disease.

The CDR3 bases are TGTGCCAGCAGTATCACAGGGGGCGCTACTGAAGCTTTCTTT. The encoded protein is CASSITGGATEAFF. The chain has TRBV27 and TRBJ1-1; 9 bases are a match to TRBD1. With V trimmed by 5 bases and J by 5 bases, 6 bases remained unmatched. Germline CDR1 MNHEY, CDR2 SMNVEV (reference sequence). This CDR3 is built from 14 residues.